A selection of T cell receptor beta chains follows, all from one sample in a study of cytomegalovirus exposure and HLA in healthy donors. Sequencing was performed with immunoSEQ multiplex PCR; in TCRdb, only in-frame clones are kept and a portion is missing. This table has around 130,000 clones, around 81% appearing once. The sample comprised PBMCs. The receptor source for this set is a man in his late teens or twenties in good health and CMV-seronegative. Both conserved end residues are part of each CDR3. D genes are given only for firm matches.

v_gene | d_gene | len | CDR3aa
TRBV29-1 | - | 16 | CSVDWSLGGPTDTQYF
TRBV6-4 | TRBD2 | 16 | CASSDGPSGGTDTQYF
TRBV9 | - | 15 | CASSVATGAYNEQFF
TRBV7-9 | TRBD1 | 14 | CASSARDSPYEQYF
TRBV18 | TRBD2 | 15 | CASSLLAGITDTQYF
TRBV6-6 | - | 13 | CASSYSTGTEAFF
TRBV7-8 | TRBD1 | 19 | CASSLVGTEEYATNEKLFF
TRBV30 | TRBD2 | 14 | CAWSWGGGQETQYF
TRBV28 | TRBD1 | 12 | CASRLGGGGYTF
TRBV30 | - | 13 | CAWRSRGNTEAFF
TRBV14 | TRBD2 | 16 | CASSHTTSGGTDTQYF
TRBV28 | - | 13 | CASRTGNTGELFF
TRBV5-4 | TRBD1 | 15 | CATRNRDSLSYEQYF
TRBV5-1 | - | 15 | CASSLEPGYSYEQYF
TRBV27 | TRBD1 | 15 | CASRRPGDSTYGYTF
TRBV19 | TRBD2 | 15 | CASSIVAGGRREQFF
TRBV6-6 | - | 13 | CASSSGGDTEAFF
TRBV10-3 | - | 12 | CATRPETEGYTF
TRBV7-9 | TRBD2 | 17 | CASSHTLAGSSYNEQFF
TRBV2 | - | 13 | CASSLGVSYEQYF
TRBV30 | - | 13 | CAWRRVLTDTQYF
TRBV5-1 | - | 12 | CASSFSSETQYF
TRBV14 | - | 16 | CASSQVRGFGTDTQYF
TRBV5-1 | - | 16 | CASSRSDRFGTDTQYF
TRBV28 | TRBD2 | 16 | CASSTDGAGYYNEQFF
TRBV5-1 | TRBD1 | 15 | CASSLVRTGGAGYTF
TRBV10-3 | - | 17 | CAISESGRGRRDTEAFF
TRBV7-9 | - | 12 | CASRAGGNTIYF
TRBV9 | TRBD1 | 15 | CASRGTGGLRAGYTF
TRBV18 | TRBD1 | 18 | CASSPPGTGDSTGPGYTF
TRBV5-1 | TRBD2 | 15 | CASSPGLAGGNEQFF
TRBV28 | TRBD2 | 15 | CASTTASGGSYEQYF
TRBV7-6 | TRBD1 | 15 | CASSPVNRGDTEAFF
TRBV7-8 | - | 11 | CASSHAREAFF
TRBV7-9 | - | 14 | CASSLGQGSYGYTF
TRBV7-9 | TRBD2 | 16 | CASSLGRGGIPDTQYF
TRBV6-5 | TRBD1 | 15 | CASSYSGQGRDGYTF
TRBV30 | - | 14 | CAWSKGQTNQPQHF
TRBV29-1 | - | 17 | CSVELEGAMQALYGYTF
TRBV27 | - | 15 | CASNPWGGPLYGYTF
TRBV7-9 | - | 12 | CASSLVLYEQYF